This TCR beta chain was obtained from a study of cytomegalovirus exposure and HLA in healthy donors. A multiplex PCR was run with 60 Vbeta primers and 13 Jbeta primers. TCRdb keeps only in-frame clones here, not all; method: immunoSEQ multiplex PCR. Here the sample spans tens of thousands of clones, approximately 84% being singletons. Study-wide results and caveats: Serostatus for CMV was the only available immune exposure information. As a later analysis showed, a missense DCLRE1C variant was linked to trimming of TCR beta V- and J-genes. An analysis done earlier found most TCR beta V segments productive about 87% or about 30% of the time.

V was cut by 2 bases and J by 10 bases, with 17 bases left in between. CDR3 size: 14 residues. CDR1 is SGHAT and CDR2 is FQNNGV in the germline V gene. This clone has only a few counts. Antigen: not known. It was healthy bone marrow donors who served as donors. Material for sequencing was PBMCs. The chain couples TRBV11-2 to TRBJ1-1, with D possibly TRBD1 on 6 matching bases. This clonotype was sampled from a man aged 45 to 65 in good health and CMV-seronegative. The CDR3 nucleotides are TGTGCCAGCAGCTTACTCTCGGGGGGCGGGGGAGCTTTCTTT. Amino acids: CASSLLSGGGGAFF.